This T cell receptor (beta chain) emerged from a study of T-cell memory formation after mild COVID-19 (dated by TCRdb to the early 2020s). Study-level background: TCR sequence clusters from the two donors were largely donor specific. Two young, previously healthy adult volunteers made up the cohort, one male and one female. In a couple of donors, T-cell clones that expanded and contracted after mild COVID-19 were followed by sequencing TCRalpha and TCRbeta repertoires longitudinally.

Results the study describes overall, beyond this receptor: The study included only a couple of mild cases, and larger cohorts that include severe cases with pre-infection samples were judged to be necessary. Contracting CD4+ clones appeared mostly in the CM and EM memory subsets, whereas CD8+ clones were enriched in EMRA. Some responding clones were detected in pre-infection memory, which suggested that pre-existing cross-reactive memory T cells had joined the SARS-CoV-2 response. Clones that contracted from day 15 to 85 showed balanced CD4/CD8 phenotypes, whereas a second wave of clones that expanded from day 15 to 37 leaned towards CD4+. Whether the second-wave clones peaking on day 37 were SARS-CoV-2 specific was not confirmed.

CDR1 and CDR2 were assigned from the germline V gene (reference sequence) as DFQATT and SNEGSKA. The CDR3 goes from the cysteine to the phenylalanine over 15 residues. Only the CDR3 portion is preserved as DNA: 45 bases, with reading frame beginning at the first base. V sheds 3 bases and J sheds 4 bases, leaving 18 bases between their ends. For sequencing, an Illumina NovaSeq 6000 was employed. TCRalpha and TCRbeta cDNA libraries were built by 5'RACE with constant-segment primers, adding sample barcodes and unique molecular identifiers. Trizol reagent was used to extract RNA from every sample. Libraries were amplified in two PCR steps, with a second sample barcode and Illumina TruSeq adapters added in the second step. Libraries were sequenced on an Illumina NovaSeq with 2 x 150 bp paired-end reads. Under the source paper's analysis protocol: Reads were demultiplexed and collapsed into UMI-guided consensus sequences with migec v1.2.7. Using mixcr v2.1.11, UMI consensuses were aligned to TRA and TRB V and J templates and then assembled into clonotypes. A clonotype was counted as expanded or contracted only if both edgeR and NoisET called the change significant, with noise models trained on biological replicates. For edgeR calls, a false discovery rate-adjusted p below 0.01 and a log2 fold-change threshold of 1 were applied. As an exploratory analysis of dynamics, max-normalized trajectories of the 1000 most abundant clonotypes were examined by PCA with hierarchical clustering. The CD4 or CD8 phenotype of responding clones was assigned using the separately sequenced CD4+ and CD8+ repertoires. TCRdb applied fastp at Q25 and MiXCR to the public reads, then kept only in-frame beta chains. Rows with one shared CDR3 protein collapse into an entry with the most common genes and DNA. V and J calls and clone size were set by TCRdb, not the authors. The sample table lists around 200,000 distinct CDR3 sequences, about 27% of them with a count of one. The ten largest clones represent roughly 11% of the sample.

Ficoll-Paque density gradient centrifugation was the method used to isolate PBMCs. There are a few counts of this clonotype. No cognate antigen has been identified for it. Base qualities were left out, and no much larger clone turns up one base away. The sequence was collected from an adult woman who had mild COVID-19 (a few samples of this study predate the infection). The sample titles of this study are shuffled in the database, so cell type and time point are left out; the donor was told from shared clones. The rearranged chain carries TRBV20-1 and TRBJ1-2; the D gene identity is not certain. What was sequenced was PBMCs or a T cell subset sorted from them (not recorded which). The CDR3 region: CSARFSFWASYGYTF. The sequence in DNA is TGCAGTGCTAGGTTTTCCTTTTGGGCCTCCTATGGCTACACCTTC.